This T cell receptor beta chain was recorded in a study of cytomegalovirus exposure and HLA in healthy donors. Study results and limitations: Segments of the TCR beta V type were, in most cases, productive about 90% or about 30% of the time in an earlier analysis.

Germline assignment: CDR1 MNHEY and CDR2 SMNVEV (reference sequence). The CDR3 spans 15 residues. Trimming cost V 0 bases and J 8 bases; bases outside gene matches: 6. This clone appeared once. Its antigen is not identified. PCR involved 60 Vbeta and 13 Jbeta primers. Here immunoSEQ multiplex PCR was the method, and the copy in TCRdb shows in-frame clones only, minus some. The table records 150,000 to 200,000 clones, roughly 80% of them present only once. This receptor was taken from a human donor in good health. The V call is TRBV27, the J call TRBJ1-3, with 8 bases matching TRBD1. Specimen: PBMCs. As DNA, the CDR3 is TGTGCCAGCAGTTTATCCTCAACAGGGGGGTACACCATATATTTT. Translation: CASSLSSTGGYTIYF.